One and the same sample provided the 10 T cell receptor beta chains below, sequenced in a study of cytomegalovirus exposure and HLA in healthy donors. PCR used 60 Vbeta primers and 13 Jbeta primers. Clones were read by immunoSEQ multiplex PCR, and TCRdb kept only the in-frame ones, dropping some. Here the sample spans approximately 100,000 clones, roughly four fifths being singletons. Sequenced material: PBMCs. These receptors all come from a male donor in good health and CMV-seropositive.

This clone occurred a few times. The V call is TRBV7-8, the J call TRBJ1-2; D is possibly TRBD1 (6 bases). V shed 1 base and J shed 5 bases, with 8 bases lying between them. This CDR3 has 13 amino acids. The germline V gene has CDR1 SGHVS and CDR2 FQNEAQ. As DNA, the CDR3 is TGTGCCAGCAGCTTAGTACAGGGATATGGCTACACCTTC. Translated: CASSLVQGYGYTF.

The chain employs TRBV5-6 and TRBJ2-1; 8 bases fit TRBD2. There are 18 residues in the CDR3. V trimming: 1 base; J trimming: 2 bases; junction bases outside the gene matches: 11. CDR1 is SGHDT and CDR2 is YYEEEE in the germline V gene. The CDR3 reads CASSLRGISGGPYNEQFF. The CDR3 bases are TGTGCCAGCAGCTTGCGGGGGATATCGGGGGGGCCCTACAATGAGCAGTTCTTC.

The CDR3 loop is CASSSGGRGEKLFF. CDR3 nucleotide sequence: TGTGCCAGCAGCTCGGGGGGTAGAGGTGAAAAACTGTTTTTT. The V call is TRBV7-9, the J call TRBJ1-4, with a tentative D call TRBD1 (5 bases). Trimming stripped 4 bases from V and 7 bases from J, with 13 bases between. Germline assignment: CDR1 SEHNR and CDR2 FQNEAQ (reference sequence). This CDR3 is 14 amino acids long.

The V gene is TRBV6-5, the J gene TRBJ1-2; D unclear. Germline V CDR1 and CDR2: MNHEY, SVGAGI. CDR3 length: 12 amino acids. Trimming pared 3 bases from V and 2 bases from J, leaving 4 bases between. This chain's CDR3 is CASSYSNYGYTF. DNA for the CDR3: TGTGCCAGCAGTTATTCGAACTATGGCTACACCTTC.

The chain is built from TRBV25-1 and TRBJ2-7; 7 bases fit TRBD1. Looked up from germline, CDR1 is MGHDK and CDR2 is SYGVNS. The CDR3 is 13 amino acids. J lost 3 bases, V lost 3 bases, and 2 bases had no gene match. CDR3 bases: TGTGCCAGCAGTGAGGCAGGGGGCTACGAGCAGTACTTC. Its translation: CASSEAGGYEQYF.

The CDR3 spells CASSVRTGYNEQFF. As DNA, the CDR3 is TGTGCCAGCAGCGTCCGGACAGGGTACAATGAGCAGTTCTTC. V usage is TRBV9 and J usage is TRBJ2-1; 8 bases are a match to TRBD1. From germline, CDR1 is SGDLS and CDR2 YYNGEE. The trim removed 2 bases at V and 4 bases at J, leaving 2 bases unmatched. The CDR3 contains 14 residues.

The rearrangement links TRBV6-5 to TRBJ2-3; TRBD2 matches 7 bases. The V gene end was trimmed by 5 bases and the J gene end by 0 bases; junction bases not matched to a gene: 5. CDR3 length equals 15 residues. CDR1 and CDR2 (germline): MNHEY, SVGAGI. The CDR3 coding sequence is TGTGCCAGCAGTCTGGGGGGGGTGAGCACAGATACGCAGTATTTT. This codes for CASSLGGVSTDTQYF.

The chain uses TRBV6-5 and TRBJ1-2; perhaps TRBD1 as D (6 bases). The CDR3 extends over 12 amino acids. Trimming removed 2 bases from V and 5 bases from J, with 6 bases in between. CDR1 is MNHEY, CDR2 SVGAGI, per germline. In DNA, the CDR3 is TGTGCCAGCAGTTACACAGGGTATGGCTACACCTTC. It encodes CASSYTGYGYTF.

The CDR3 protein is CASSMLGQPQHF. CDR3 DNA sequence: TGTGCCAGTAGTATGTTGGGCCAGCCCCAGCATTTT. This chain connects TRBV19 to TRBJ1-5; D unresolved. V shed 3 bases and J shed 7 bases, with 7 bases lying between them. The germline V gene encodes CDR1 LNHDA and CDR2 SQIVND (reference sequence). This CDR3 spans 12 amino acids.

The chain is built from TRBV28 and TRBJ2-2; D gene uncertain. Trimming cost V 6 bases and J 5 bases, with 13 bases left between them. This CDR3 has 14 amino acids. Germline CDR1 MDHEN, CDR2 SYDVKM. The CDR3 here is CASRQTAGTGELFF. In DNA form, the CDR3 reads TGTGCCAGCAGACAAACAGCTGGGACCGGGGAGCTGTTTTTT.